The present entry profiles one TCR beta chain with its context. The V end was cut by 5 bases, the J end by 4 bases, with 12 bases between. The CDR3 sequence is 14 residues long. In germline, CDR1 is MNHEY, CDR2 SMNVEV (reference sequence). These data belong to a study of T cell changes during pregnancy in multiple sclerosis. Produced via immunoSEQ multiplex PCR; TCRdb's table is partial and in-frame only. The data show 64,000 or so clones, around 96% seen once. This sample comprised CD8+ T cells from peripheral blood mononuclear cells, obtained after pregnancy. The sequence was obtained from a female donor with multiple sclerosis, enrolled in a pregnancy study. The chain recombines TRBV27 with TRBJ2-1; D possibly corresponds to TRBD1 (7 bases). The CDR3 loop reads CASSMRGQYNEQFF. DNA of the CDR3: TGTGCCAGCAGTATGCGGGGACAGTACAATGAGCAGTTCTTC.